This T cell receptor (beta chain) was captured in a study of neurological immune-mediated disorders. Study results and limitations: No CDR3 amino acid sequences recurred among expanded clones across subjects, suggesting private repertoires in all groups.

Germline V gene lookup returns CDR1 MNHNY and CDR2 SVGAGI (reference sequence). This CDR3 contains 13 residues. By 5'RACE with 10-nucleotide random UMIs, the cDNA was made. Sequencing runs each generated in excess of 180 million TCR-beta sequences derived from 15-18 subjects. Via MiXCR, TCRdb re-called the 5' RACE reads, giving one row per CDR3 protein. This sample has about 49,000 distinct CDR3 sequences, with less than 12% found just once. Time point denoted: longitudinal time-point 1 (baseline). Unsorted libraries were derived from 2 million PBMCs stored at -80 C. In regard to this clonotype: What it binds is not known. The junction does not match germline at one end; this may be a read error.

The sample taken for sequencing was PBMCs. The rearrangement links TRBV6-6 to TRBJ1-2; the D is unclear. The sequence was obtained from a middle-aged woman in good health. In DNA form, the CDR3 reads TGTGCCAGCAGTTCCTCCCTCGGCTATGACTACACCTTC. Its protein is CASSSSLGYDYTF.